The subject of this entry is one T cell receptor beta chain. This CDR3 region has 15 residues. Deletions cut 2 bases from V and 1 base from J, with 11 bases between. Germline CDR1 is MNHEY and CDR2 is SVGEGT. These data originate in a study of blood T cell repertoires in COVID-19. Study context: COVID-19 samples collected from the United States, Italy and Spain covered acute and convalescent phases. Sources were T cells, B-cell-depleted T cells, or PBMCs; the material itself was cDNA or gDNA.

In the original processing: It was from reference gene primer amplification that nucleated cell counts were estimated. The data were produced by immunoSEQ multiplex PCR, yet TCRdb's version contains in-frame clones alone and is incomplete. V and J calls and clone size follow that table, whereas D and trimming were derived from the DNA. The sample carries fewer than 60,000 clones, around 75% recorded once. The sequence was obtained from a human donor in a cohort sampled during active COVID-19. The chain recombines TRBV6-2 or TRBV6-3 with TRBJ1-1; D call uncertain. The specimen was peripheral blood. CDR3 nucleotides: TGTGCCAGCAGTTACGGTGGCAGCGGGAACACTGAAGCTTTCTTT. It yields the protein CASSYGGSGNTEAFF.